These 11 T cell receptor beta chains originate from one sample sequenced in a study of shared clonotypes between healthy human individuals. Using immunoSEQ multiplex PCR, the repertoire was profiled, and TCRdb retains in-frame clones only, with some absent. The sample includes under 850,000 clones, approximately 77% of them seen just once. The sample was memory CD4+ T cells sorted from blood. Subset indicated: CD45RA-negative fraction. The receptors originated from a woman under 40 in good health.

This chain links TRBV12-5 with TRBJ1-1; 7 bases are a match to TRBD1. This CDR3 spans 14 amino acids. V lost 3 bases, J lost 3 bases, and 4 bases stayed unmatched. Germline CDR1 reads LGHNT; CDR2 reads FRNRAP. CDR3 protein: CASGFGRGDTEAFF. The DNA of the CDR3 is TGTGCTAGTGGTTTTGGCAGGGGGGACACTGAAGCTTTCTTT. Combining the CDR3 with reference TRBV12-5 and TRBJ1-1 gives the whole variable domain DARVTQTPRHKVTEMGQEVTMRCQPILGHNTVFWYRQTMMQGLELLAYFRNRAPLDDSGMPKDRFSAEMPDATLATLKIQPSEPRDSAVYFCASGFGRGDTEAFFGQGTRLTVV.

The rearrangement joins TRBV7-2 to TRBJ2-1; 15 bases are shared with TRBD2. Germline-derived CDR1 and CDR2 are SGHTA and FQGNSA. Trimming took 4 bases from V and 10 from J; bases not matched to a gene: 5. This CDR3 is built from 15 residues. The CDR3 here is CASSSRTSGRGEQFF. The CDR3 DNA follows: TGTGCCAGCAGCTCAAGGACTAGCGGGAGGGGAGAGCAGTTCTTC.

The gene calls are TRBV28 and TRBJ2-7; 9 bases line up with TRBD2. Germline assignment: CDR1 MDHEN and CDR2 SYDVKM. J gave up 3 bases and V 2 bases, and 2 bases lay outside the gene matches. There are 14 residues in the CDR3. The CDR3 region is CASSLSGRFYEQYF. The CDR3 DNA sequence: TGTGCCAGCAGTTTAAGCGGGAGGTTCTACGAGCAGTACTTC.

V and J are TRBV5-1 and TRBJ1-5; TRBD1 is a possible D gene (5 bases). CDR1 is SGHRS and CDR2 is YFSETQ in the germline V gene. This CDR3 has 15 amino acids. V was shortened by 3 bases and J by 6 bases, with 16 bases between the two germline ends. CDR3 nucleotides: TGCGCCAGCAGCTCCTCGGGGGGACCGGGTCAGCCCCAGCATTTT. Amino acids: CASSSSGGPGQPQHF.

V is TRBV5-1 and J is TRBJ2-3; perhaps TRBD2 as D (5 bases). The CDR3 is 13 residues long. The V gene lost 7 bases and the J gene lost 1 base, with 10 bases spanning the gap. Per germline, CDR1 SGHRS and CDR2 YFSETQ. Here the CDR3 reads CASRGFGTDTQYF. CDR3 DNA sequence: TGCGCCAGCCGCGGGTTTGGCACAGATACGCAGTATTTT.

The chain employs TRBV10-1 and TRBJ2-5, with D perhaps matching TRBD2 (5 bases). V gave up 4 bases and J gave up 5 bases, with 11 bases separating them. CDR1 is WNHNN, CDR2 SYGVQD, per germline (reference sequence). The length of the CDR3 is 13 residues. In nucleotides, the CDR3 is TGCGCCAGCAGTGCCCCCCCGGGGGAGACCCAGTACTTC. Its protein is CASSAPPGETQYF.

The V call is TRBV10-2, the J call TRBJ2-1; 9 bases are a match to TRBD2. Germline V gene sequence: CDR1 WSHSY, CDR2 SAAADI. V trimming: 8 bases; J trimming: 10 bases; junction bases outside the gene matches: 12. This CDR3 has 14 amino acids. This CDR3 is CASRGASGIVEQFF. CDR3 DNA sequence: TGCGCCAGCCGGGGGGCTAGCGGGATAGTAGAGCAGTTCTTC.

V gene TRBV5-6 combines with J gene TRBJ1-2; D ambiguous. The CDR3 loop spans 14 amino acids. From germline, CDR1 is SGHDT and CDR2 YYEEEE. Trimming pared 2 bases from V and 2 bases from J, leaving 10 bases between. The CDR3 loop is CASSLKATNYGYTF. CDR3 nucleotides: TGTGCCAGCAGCTTAAAGGCAACGAACTATGGCTACACCTTC.

V and J are TRBV28 and TRBJ1-2, with D maybe TRBD1 (5 bases). The CDR3 contains 15 residues. The V gene lost 2 bases and the J gene lost 2 bases, with 12 bases spanning the gap. Germline V CDR1 and CDR2: MDHEN, SYDVKM. The CDR3 protein is CASSLVQVRNYGYTF. The CDR3 bases are TGTGCCAGCAGTTTAGTACAGGTTAGAAACTATGGCTACACCTTC.

The rearrangement joins TRBV7-2 to TRBJ2-5; D remains unclear. The CDR3 length is 14 residues. The germline V gene has CDR1 SGHTA and CDR2 FQGNSA. V was pared by 4 bases and J by 5 bases, with 14 bases between. For the CDR3, the DNA is TGTGCCAGCAGCTCTAGTTTTGTCGGGGAGACCCAGTACTTC. It is translated as CASSSSFVGETQYF.

The chain couples TRBV7-9 to TRBJ1-2, with a weak D call TRBD1 (5 bases). The CDR3 loop spans 15 amino acids. Germline values: CDR1 SEHNR, CDR2 FQNEAQ (reference sequence). V lost 5 bases to trimming and J lost 5 bases, with 18 bases between them. The CDR3 DNA is TGTGCCAGCAGCCAGGGATCGGACGGAGCTTATGGCTACACCTTC. The encoded protein is CASSQGSDGAYGYTF.